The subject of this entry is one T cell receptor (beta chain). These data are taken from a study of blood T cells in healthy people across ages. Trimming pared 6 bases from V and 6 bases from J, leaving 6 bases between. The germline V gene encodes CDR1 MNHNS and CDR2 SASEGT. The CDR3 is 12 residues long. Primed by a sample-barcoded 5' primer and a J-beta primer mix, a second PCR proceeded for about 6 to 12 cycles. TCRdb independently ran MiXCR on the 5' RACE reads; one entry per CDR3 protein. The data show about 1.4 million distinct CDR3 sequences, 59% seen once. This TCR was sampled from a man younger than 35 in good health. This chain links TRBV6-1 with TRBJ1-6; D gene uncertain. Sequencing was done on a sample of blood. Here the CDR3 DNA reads TGTGCCAGCAGACAGTCTAATTCACCCCTCCACTTT. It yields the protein CASRQSNSPLHF.